A single sample gave rise to the 20 T cell receptor beta chains below, sequenced in a study of shared clonotypes between healthy human individuals. Measured with immunoSEQ multiplex PCR; TCRdb has only the in-frame clones, and not every one. Here the sample spans around 1,000,000 clones, roughly 80% being singletons. Input material: memory CD4+ T cells from PBMCs. Subset noted: CD45RA-negative fraction. The origin of the receptors is a man in his late teens or twenties in good health. Some clones in this sample may be carry-over from other donors' samples.

The chain has TRBV19 and TRBJ2-5, with TRBD2 as a possible D gene (6 bases). From germline, CDR1 is LNHDA and CDR2 SQIVND (reference sequence). This CDR3 is 17 amino acids long. Trimming took 3 bases from V and 0 from J, leaving 17 bases between them. The CDR3 sequence is CASSIRASARYQETQYF. The CDR3 DNA reads TGTGCCAGTAGTATTAGAGCTAGCGCGAGGTACCAAGAGACCCAGTACTTC.

This clone was observed a single time. Here the CDR3 reads CATGVGLAGGNEQFF. The CDR3 DNA follows: TGTGCCACAGGGGTGGGACTAGCGGGAGGGAATGAGCAGTTCTTC. V is TRBV15 and J is TRBJ2-1; 16 positions match TRBD2. V was pared by 9 bases and J by 7 bases, with 6 bases of the junction left unmatched. CDR1 LNHNV and CDR2 YYDKDF come from the germline V gene (reference sequence). This CDR3 comprises 15 residues.

V usage is TRBV28 and J usage is TRBJ2-1; tentative D call: TRBD1 (6 bases). V shed 11 bases and J shed 13 bases, with 24 bases lying between them. CDR1 is MDHEN, CDR2 SYDVKM, per germline. The CDR3 is 13 amino acids. Written as DNA, the CDR3 is TGTGCCTCATCGACGAGCGCTTCGACAGGTCAGTTCTTC. Its protein product is CASSTSASTGQFF. The whole variable domain, filled in from reference TRBV28 and TRBJ2-1, reads DVKVTQSSRYLVKRTGEKVFLECVQDMDHENMFWYRQDPGLGLRLIYFSYDVKMKEKGDIPEGYSVSREKKERFSLILESASTNQTSMYLCASSTSASTGQFFGPGTRLTVL.

This rearrangement joins TRBV5-5 to TRBJ2-5, with D possibly TRBD2 on 5 matching bases. CDR1 SGHKS and CDR2 YYEKEE come from the germline V gene (reference sequence). V lost 0 bases, J lost 3 bases, and 6 bases lay in between. The CDR3 has 13 residues. The CDR3 loop reads CASSLDGKETQYF. CDR3 DNA sequence: TGTGCCAGCAGCTTGGACGGGAAAGAGACCCAGTACTTC.

Concerning this clone: Other DNA variants within this sample encode the same CDR3. The DNA for the CDR3 is TGTGCCAGCAGTCCTAGCGGGCGAACCAAAAACATTCAGTACTTC. Residues: CASSPSGRTKNIQYF. This sequence joins TRBV7-9 and TRBJ2-4; 8 nucleotides agree with TRBD2. The ends lost 6 bases at V and 2 bases at J; junction bases unmatched: 6. The germline V gene encodes CDR1 SEHNR and CDR2 FQNEAQ (reference sequence). The CDR3 is 15 amino acids.

A few counts support this clone. V is TRBV29-1 and J is TRBJ1-2; 7 bases map to TRBD1. The CDR3 spans 12 residues. The V and J ends lost 8 bases and 6 bases, in that order; junction bases with no gene match: 9. From germline, CDR1 is SQVTM and CDR2 ANQGSEA. The CDR3 sequence is CSSKGQKDGYTF. CDR3 DNA sequence: TGCAGCTCAAAGGGACAGAAGGATGGCTACACCTTC.

The gene calls are TRBV27 and TRBJ1-2; the match to TRBD1 covers 9 bases. CDR1 MNHEY and CDR2 SMNVEV come from the germline V gene (reference sequence). J lost 8 bases, V lost 6 bases, and 10 bases had no gene match. The CDR3 contains 14 residues. The chain's CDR3 is CASSQRDRESGYTF. The CDR3 region has the DNA TGTGCCAGCAGCCAAAGGGACAGGGAGAGCGGCTACACCTTC.

The chain couples TRBV14 to TRBJ2-7; no reliable D call. Germline CDR1 and CDR2: SGHDN and FVKESK. The CDR3 runs to 12 residues. The germline V and J ends were trimmed by 4 bases and 11 bases, with 15 bases remaining between them. CDR3 nucleotides: TGTGCCAGCAGCCTTCAATCTGGGGTCGAGTACTTC. Its translation is CASSLQSGVEYF.

This rearrangement joins TRBV5-6 to TRBJ2-7; maybe TRBD1 (6 bases). V was clipped by 0 bases and J by 3 bases, with 16 bases between them. The CDR3 contains 16 residues. Germline V gene lookup returns CDR1 SGHDT and CDR2 YYEEEE. The CDR3 loop reads CASSLDRVLAFYEQYF. The DNA for the CDR3 is TGTGCCAGCAGCTTGGACAGGGTCCTTGCCTTCTACGAGCAGTACTTC.

The rearrangement links TRBV5-1 to TRBJ1-4; 7 nucleotides align to TRBD1. V was pared by 7 bases and J by 5 bases, with 5 bases of the junction left unmatched. This CDR3 comprises 13 residues. Germline-derived CDR1 and CDR2 are SGHRS and YFSETQ. Here the CDR3 reads CASARDRNEKLFF. As DNA, the CDR3 is TGCGCCAGCGCCCGGGACAGAAATGAAAAACTGTTTTTT.

The chain recombines TRBV2 with TRBJ1-1, with TRBD1 as a possible D gene (5 bases). This CDR3 contains 14 residues. The V end was cut by 5 bases, the J end by 5 bases, with 15 bases between. Per the germline V gene, CDR1 is SNHLY and CDR2 is FYNNEI. The CDR3 is CASSRQSWRTEAFF. DNA for the CDR3: TGTGCCAGCAGTCGACAGTCTTGGAGGACTGAAGCTTTCTTT.

Only one count was recorded for this clone. The CDR3, as DNA: TGTGCCAGCAGTGGCCGGGGGGCCCCCGGGGGAAATCAGCCCCAGCATTTT. It encodes CASSGRGAPGGNQPQHF. This sequence joins TRBV6-1 and TRBJ1-5; D possibly corresponds to TRBD1 (6 bases). The CDR3 covers 17 residues. Germline CDR1 reads MNHNS; CDR2 reads SASEGT. Trimming left V 4 bases short and J 4 bases short, with 20 bases between.

The chain combines TRBV19 with TRBJ2-1; D is unresolved. The V end was cut by 1 base, the J end by 9 bases, with 13 bases between. Germline values: CDR1 LNHDA, CDR2 SQIVND (reference sequence). There are 14 residues in the CDR3. CDR3 sequence reads: CASSIARPLSEQFF. The CDR3, as DNA: TGTGCCAGTAGTATAGCTAGGCCACTAAGTGAGCAGTTCTTC. The full variable domain, in which reference TRBV19 and TRBJ2-1 provide the parts outside the CDR3, is DGGITQSPKYLFRKEGQNVTLSCEQNLNHDAMYWYRQDPGQGLRLIYYSQIVNDFQKGDIAEGYSVSREKKESFPLTVTSAQKNPTAFYLCASSIARPLSEQFFGPGTRLTVL.

The chain recombines TRBV7-6 with TRBJ2-1; TRBD1 aligns across 8 bases. The CDR3 runs 14 residues. J was trimmed by 7 bases and V by 4 bases; bases with no gene match: 6. From germline, CDR1 is SGHVS and CDR2 FNYEAQ. For the CDR3, the DNA is TGTGCCAGCAGCTCAGGGACAGGTAATAATGAGCAGTTCTTC. Translated: CASSSGTGNNEQFF.

With regard to this clone: Other nucleotide sequences from this sample produce the same CDR3. The rearrangement uses TRBV30 and TRBJ2-2; the D gene could be TRBD1 or TRBD2 (5 bases each). Germline V gene sequence: CDR1 GTSNPN, CDR2 SVGIG (reference sequence). V dropped 0 bases and J dropped 4 bases, with 6 bases sitting between them. CDR3 size: 13 residues. The CDR3 bases are TGTGCCTGGAGTGTTGGGGGCACCGGGGAGCTGTTTTTT. This encodes CAWSVGGTGELFF.

The chain employs TRBV7-2 and TRBJ2-3; TRBD1 is a possible D gene (6 bases). CDR1 and CDR2 (germline): SGHTA, FQGNSA. V lost 5 bases to trimming and J lost 4 bases, with 13 bases between them. The CDR3 runs 14 residues. The CDR3 sequence: CASSHRVVSDTQYF. The DNA for the CDR3 is TGTGCCAGCAGCCACAGGGTAGTTTCAGATACGCAGTATTTT.

The chain carries TRBV4-2 and TRBJ1-1; a possible D gene is TRBD1 (5 bases). The CDR3 is made up of 16 amino acids. Trimming left V 1 base short and J 6 bases short, with 18 bases between. Germline values: CDR1 LGHNA, CDR2 YNFKEQ. The CDR3 nucleotides are TGTGCCAGCAGCCAAGGGGCAGGGAAGTTAGTGGCTGAAGCTTTCTTT. The encoded protein is CASSQGAGKLVAEAFF.

The chain carries TRBV6-1 and TRBJ2-1; the match to TRBD1 covers 7 bases. CDR3 length: 13 residues. Trimming cost V 8 bases and J 0 bases; bases outside gene matches: 1. Germline V gives CDR1 MNHNS, CDR2 SASEGT. Written as DNA, the CDR3 is TGTGCCAGCCACAGGGGCTCCTACAATGAGCAGTTCTTC. Protein sequence: CASHRGSYNEQFF.

The chain has TRBV10-3 and TRBJ2-7; 9 nucleotides match TRBD1. The CDR3 runs 14 residues. Per the germline V gene, CDR1 is ENHRY and CDR2 is SYGVKD. The trim removed 6 bases at V and 6 bases at J, leaving 9 bases unmatched. The CDR3 protein is CAISERTGESEQYF. In DNA, the CDR3 is TGTGCCATCAGCGAACGGACAGGGGAAAGCGAGCAGTACTTC.

The chain combines TRBV27 with TRBJ1-5; D is uncertain. The CDR3 is made up of 15 amino acids. CDR1 and CDR2 (germline): MNHEY, SMNVEV (reference sequence). The V end was cut by 7 bases, the J end by 0 bases, with 13 bases between. CDR3 nucleotides: TGTGCCAGCATGGTCAGACCATATAGCAATCAGCCCCAGCATTTT. Its protein product is CASMVRPYSNQPQHF.